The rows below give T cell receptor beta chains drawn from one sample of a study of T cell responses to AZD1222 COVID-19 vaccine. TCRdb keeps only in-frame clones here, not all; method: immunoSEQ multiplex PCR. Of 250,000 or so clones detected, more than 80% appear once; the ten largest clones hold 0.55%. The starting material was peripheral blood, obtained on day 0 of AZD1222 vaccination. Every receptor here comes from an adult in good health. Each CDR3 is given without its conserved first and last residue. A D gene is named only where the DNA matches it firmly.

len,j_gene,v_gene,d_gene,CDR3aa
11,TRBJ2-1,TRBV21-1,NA,ASRGKNYNEQF
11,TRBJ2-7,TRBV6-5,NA,ASSYERSYEQY
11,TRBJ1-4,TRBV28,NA,ASSHRGFEKLF
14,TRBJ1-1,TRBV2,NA,ASSRQATIMNTEAF
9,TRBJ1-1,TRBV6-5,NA,ASGANTEAF
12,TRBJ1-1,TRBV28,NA,ASSWRDLISEAF
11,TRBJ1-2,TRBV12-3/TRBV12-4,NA,ASTIGPKAGYT
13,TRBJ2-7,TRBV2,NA,ASSSSGAGEYEQY
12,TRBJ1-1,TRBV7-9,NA,ASSLALKDTEAF
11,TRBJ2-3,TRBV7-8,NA,ASSFRDPDTQY
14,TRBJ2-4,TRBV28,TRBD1,ASSLVGGAPKNIQY
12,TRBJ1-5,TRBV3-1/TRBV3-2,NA,ASSQDGAGQPQH
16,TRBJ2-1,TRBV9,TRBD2,ASSVGTPGTMANNEQF